What follows are 16 T cell receptor beta chains derived from one specimen sequenced in a study of cytomegalovirus exposure and HLA in healthy donors (dated by TCRdb to the late 2010s). The library was produced with the immunoSEQ multiplex PCR assay. Held by TCRdb, this immuneACCESS table contains in-frame sequences only and omits some clones. Under half of the omission traces to an unresolved V gene where checked; the cause of the rest is unknown. For this sample there are 71,000 or so clones; approximately 94% appear just once. The top ten hold 1% of the sample. The sample consisted of PBMCs. These receptors originate from a woman in her late teens or twenties in good health and CMV-seronegative.

V and J are TRBV5-6 and TRBJ1-2, with TRBD1 as a possible D gene (6 bases). V lost 0 bases to trimming and J lost 3 bases, with 12 bases between them. The CDR3 length is 15 residues. Germline CDR1 SGHDT, CDR2 YYEEEE. The CDR3 protein is CASSLAMSGDYGYTF. In nucleotides, the CDR3 is TGTGCCAGCAGCTTGGCGATGTCAGGGGACTATGGCTACACCTTC.

The chain links TRBV14 to TRBJ1-6, with 8 bases lining up with TRBD1. The CDR3 runs to 15 residues. V lost 3 bases to trimming and J lost 7 bases; unmatched junction nucleotides: 5. CDR1 and CDR2 from the germline V gene are SGHDN and FVKESK. CDR3 loop: CASSQLQGVNSPLHF. CDR3 DNA: TGTGCCAGCAGCCAGTTACAGGGGGTGAATTCACCCCTCCACTTT.

The chain uses TRBV4-1 and TRBJ1-2; D possibly corresponds to TRBD1 (6 bases). Germline V CDR1 and CDR2: MGHRA, YSYEKL. The length of the CDR3 is 17 residues. V dropped 4 bases and J dropped 0 bases, with 18 bases sitting between them. DNA of the CDR3: TGCGCCAGCAGCCGTCGACAGGAAGCGAACCCTAACTATGGCTACACCTTC. Protein product: CASSRRQEANPNYGYTF.

This chain uses TRBV28 with TRBJ2-1, with TRBD1 identical over 9 bases. The germline CDR1 and CDR2 sequences are MDHEN and SYDVKM. V gave up 2 bases and J gave up 4 bases; unmatched junction bases: 0. There are 14 residues in the CDR3. For the CDR3, the DNA is TGTGCCAGCAGTTTAGGGACAGGGTACAATGAGCAGTTCTTC. Translated: CASSLGTGYNEQFF.

V is TRBV27 and J is TRBJ1-1; D gene unclear. CDR1 MNHEY and CDR2 SMNVEV come from the germline V gene (reference sequence). The CDR3 totals 11 residues. V was clipped by 6 bases and J by 5 bases, with 7 bases between them. The CDR3, as DNA: TGTGCCAGCAGGAGGGCAACTGAAGCTTTCTTT. Translation: CASRRATEAFF.

This clone has a single count. This chain connects TRBV6-6 to TRBJ2-7; D might be TRBD2 (5 bases). This CDR3 is built from 13 residues. V was cut by 6 bases and J by 12 bases, with 21 bases left in between. Germline V gene lookup returns CDR1 MNHNY and CDR2 SVGAGI (reference sequence). CDR3 coding DNA: TGTGCCAGCAGCCGGACGGCTAGCCCAATCCCGTACTTC. Translated, it gives CASSRTASPIPYF.

This rearrangement joins TRBV19 to TRBJ1-5; 9 nucleotides match TRBD1. Germline V gives CDR1 LNHDA, CDR2 SQIVND (reference sequence). With V trimmed by 4 bases and J by 1 base, 5 bases remained unmatched. The CDR3 contains 16 residues. This CDR3 reads CASSTRTGASNQPQHF. Written as DNA, the CDR3 is TGTGCCAGTAGTACCCGGACAGGGGCGAGCAATCAGCCCCAGCATTTT.

The gene calls are TRBV5-1 and TRBJ2-3; the D gene is possibly TRBD1 (6 bases). The CDR3 is 14 amino acids. Trimming removed 7 bases from V and 6 bases from J, with 18 bases in between. The V gene's germline CDR1 is SGHRS and CDR2 YFSETQ. This CDR3 is CASLQGTQGDTQYF. The CDR3 nucleotides read TGCGCCAGCTTACAGGGTACTCAGGGGGATACGCAGTATTTT.

This rearrangement joins TRBV5-4 to TRBJ2-1; 7 nucleotides match TRBD2. The CDR3 totals 15 residues. CDR1 is SGHNT and CDR2 is YYREEE in the germline V gene (reference sequence). V was clipped by 4 bases and J by 0 bases; unmatched bases: 4. CDR3 protein: CASSRTSDSYNEQFF. The CDR3 coding sequence is TGTGCCAGCAGCCGAACTAGCGACTCCTACAATGAGCAGTTCTTC.

V and J are TRBV6-4 and TRBJ2-2, with TRBD1 matching over 9 bases. Germline lookup yields CDR1 MRHNA and CDR2 SNTAGT. The CDR3 contains 15 residues. V shed 0 bases and J 7 bases; nucleotides not matched to a gene: 3. CDR3 sequence: CASSDSGQGNGELFF. The CDR3 DNA reads TGTGCCAGCAGTGACTCTGGACAGGGGAACGGGGAGCTGTTTTTT.

V and J are TRBV9 and TRBJ2-7; D call uncertain. The V gene's germline CDR1 is SGDLS and CDR2 YYNGEE. This CDR3 is 14 amino acids long. The V end was cut by 3 bases, the J end by 0 bases, with 10 bases between. CDR3 DNA sequence: TGTGCCAGCAGCGCGGGTTTAAGCTCCTACGAGCAGTACTTC. Translation: CASSAGLSSYEQYF.

V and J are TRBV6-6 and TRBJ1-1; D not certain. There are 13 residues in the CDR3. Trimming pared 3 bases from V and 0 bases from J, leaving 5 bases between. Per the germline V gene, CDR1 is MNHNY and CDR2 is SVGAGI (reference sequence). CDR3 nucleotide sequence: TGTGCCAGCAGTTATCATCTGAACACTGAAGCTTTCTTT. Translated, it gives CASSYHLNTEAFF.

This chain links TRBV7-8 with TRBJ2-6, with D unresolved. The germline V and J ends were trimmed by 2 bases and 0 bases, with 2 bases remaining between them. CDR1 is SGHVS, CDR2 FQNEAQ, per germline. There are 14 residues in the CDR3. In DNA form, the CDR3 reads TGTGCCAGCAGCTTACGCTCTGGGGCCAACGTCCTGACTTTC. It yields the protein CASSLRSGANVLTF.

The chain links TRBV28 to TRBJ2-3, with D perhaps matching TRBD1 (5 bases). Germline V gives CDR1 MDHEN, CDR2 SYDVKM. Trimming shortened V by 3 bases and J by 2 bases, and 9 bases separated the two germline ends. The CDR3 is 14 amino acids. The DNA of the CDR3 is TGTGCCAGCAGTTTGGACAAGTACACAGATACGCAGTATTTT. Its protein is CASSLDKYTDTQYF.

J is TRBJ2-3 and V is TRBV5-4, with 8 bases that match TRBD2. This CDR3 has 16 residues. V shed 2 bases, J shed 3 bases, and the junction held 8 bases outside the gene matches. Germline V gives CDR1 SGHNT, CDR2 YYREEE (reference sequence). The CDR3 coding sequence is TGTGCCAGCAGCTTTGGAATCGCGGGGGGAACAGATACGCAGTATTTT. Its translation is CASSFGIAGGTDTQYF.

The rearrangement links TRBV4-1 to TRBJ2-4; 11 bases line up with TRBD2. CDR1 is MGHRA, CDR2 YSYEKL, per germline. The CDR3 contains 16 residues. Trimming took 4 bases from V and 0 from J; bases not matched to a gene: 2. In nucleotides, the CDR3 is TGCGCCAGCAGCCCTGGACTAGCGGGAGCCAAAAACATTCAGTACTTC. Protein product: CASSPGLAGAKNIQYF.